This T cell receptor beta chain derives from a study of blood T cell repertoires in COVID-19. The CDR3 consists of 16 residues. CDR1 and CDR2 (germline): MNHEY, SMNVEV (reference sequence). J gave up 4 bases and V 4 bases, and 11 bases lay outside the gene matches. Method: immunoSEQ multiplex PCR; TCRdb's copy keeps in-frame clones and lacks some. The sample contains approximately 22,000 clones, about 81% of which appear only once. V and J are TRBV27 and TRBJ2-5; 8 bases map to TRBD1. The source of this sequence is a woman in her seventies with COVID-19, enrolled during active disease. The sample was peripheral blood. CDR3 sequence (DNA): TGTGCCAGCAGTTCCTACTCCAGGGGGCGAATAGAGACCCAGTACTTC. Amino acid sequence: CASSSYSRGRIETQYF.